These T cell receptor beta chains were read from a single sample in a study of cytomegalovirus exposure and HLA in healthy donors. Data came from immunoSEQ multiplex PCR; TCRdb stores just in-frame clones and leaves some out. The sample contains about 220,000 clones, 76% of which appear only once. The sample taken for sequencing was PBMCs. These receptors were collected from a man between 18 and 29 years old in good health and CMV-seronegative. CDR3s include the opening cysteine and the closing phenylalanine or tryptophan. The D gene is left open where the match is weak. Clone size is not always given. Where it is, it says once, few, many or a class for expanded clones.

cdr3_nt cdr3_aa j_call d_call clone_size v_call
TGTGCCTGGAGAGGACAGGGTTGGGAGACCCAGTACTTC CAWRGQGWETQYF TRBJ2-5 TRBD1 - TRBV30
TGTGCCATCAGTGACAGGGCCGGGGCCAACGTCCTGACTTTC CAISDRAGANVLTF TRBJ2-6 - - TRBV10-3
TGTGCCAGTAGTATGAACCTAGCGGGTTACTCCTACGAGCAGTACTTC CASSMNLAGYSYEQYF TRBJ2-7 TRBD2 - TRBV19
TGTGCCAGCAGTGACTCTCCTCGACTCTCCTACAATGAGCAGTTCTTC CASSDSPRLSYNEQFF TRBJ2-1 - once TRBV6-4
TGTGCCAGCAGCTTAGGGCAGGGGGCCGCCTACGAGCAGTACTTC CASSLGQGAAYEQYF TRBJ2-7 TRBD1 - TRBV11-3
TGTGCCAGCAGCCCCTACGGGAGTGGCACAGATACGCAGTATTTT CASSPYGSGTDTQYF TRBJ2-3 - - TRBV9
TGTGCCAGCAGGTTACTTTCTGGGCAGGCCCTGGGGAACACTGAAGCTTTCTTT CASRLLSGQALGNTEAFF TRBJ1-1 - - TRBV7-9
TGTGCCAGCAGCTTAGGTGGCGCAGGCAGCAATCAGCCCCAGCATTTT CASSLGGAGSNQPQHF TRBJ1-5 - few TRBV7-9
TGCGCCAGCAGCCAAGTTCGGGGTAACTATGGCTACACCTTC CASSQVRGNYGYTF TRBJ1-2 - once TRBV4-1
TGTGCCAGCAGTCAGCTGACAGGGGGAGCCTACGAGCAGTACTTC CASSQLTGGAYEQYF TRBJ2-7 TRBD1 - TRBV6-5
TGCGCCAGCAGGGTCGACAGGGACACTGAAGCTTTCTTT CASRVDRDTEAFF TRBJ1-1 TRBD1 - TRBV5-1
TGTGCCAGCAGCGGAGAGCCCGATACGCAGTATTTT CASSGEPDTQYF TRBJ2-3 - few TRBV2
TGTGCCAGCACGGAAGACGGGGGACAGCCCCAGCATTTT CASTEDGGQPQHF TRBJ1-5 - few TRBV18
TGTGCCAGCAGCGCGGGACTAGCGGGAGATCCGGATACGCAGTATTTT CASSAGLAGDPDTQYF TRBJ2-3 TRBD2 once TRBV9
TGTGCCAGCACCACTCAACGGAACACTGAAGCTTTCTTT CASTTQRNTEAFF TRBJ1-1 - few TRBV11-2
TGTGCCAGCCACGGGGCGGGGGCGATGGGTCAGCCCCAGCATTTT CASHGAGAMGQPQHF TRBJ1-5 - few TRBV19
TGCGCCAGCAGCTTGGGAGACAGCCGCTACGAGCAGTACTTC CASSLGDSRYEQYF TRBJ2-7 - - TRBV5-1
TGTGCCAGCAGCCGGTCGGGGGGGCGAGGTGAAAAACTGTTTTTT CASSRSGGRGEKLFF TRBJ1-4 - - TRBV7-2
TGTGCCAGCAGCTCAACGGCGGGAGGGTTACATGAGCAGTTCTTC CASSSTAGGLHEQFF TRBJ2-1 TRBD2 - TRBV4-2
TGTGCCAGCAGACAAGCGGGGATCTCGGTTGAGCAGTTCTTC CASRQAGISVEQFF TRBJ2-1 TRBD2 few TRBV7-9
TGTGCCATCAGTGAGTACGGTCACTACGAGCAGTACTTC CAISEYGHYEQYF TRBJ2-7 - - TRBV10-3
TGCGCCAGCAGCCATTCCCCGGACTACAGCAATGAGCAGTTCTTC CASSHSPDYSNEQFF TRBJ2-1 - - TRBV4-1
TGTGCCAGCAGTGAACAGGCTAACACTGAAGCTTTCTTT CASSEQANTEAFF TRBJ1-1 - - TRBV2
TGTGCCAGCTGTACAGGGGACGGGGAGCTGTTTTTT CASCTGDGELFF TRBJ2-2 TRBD1 once TRBV2